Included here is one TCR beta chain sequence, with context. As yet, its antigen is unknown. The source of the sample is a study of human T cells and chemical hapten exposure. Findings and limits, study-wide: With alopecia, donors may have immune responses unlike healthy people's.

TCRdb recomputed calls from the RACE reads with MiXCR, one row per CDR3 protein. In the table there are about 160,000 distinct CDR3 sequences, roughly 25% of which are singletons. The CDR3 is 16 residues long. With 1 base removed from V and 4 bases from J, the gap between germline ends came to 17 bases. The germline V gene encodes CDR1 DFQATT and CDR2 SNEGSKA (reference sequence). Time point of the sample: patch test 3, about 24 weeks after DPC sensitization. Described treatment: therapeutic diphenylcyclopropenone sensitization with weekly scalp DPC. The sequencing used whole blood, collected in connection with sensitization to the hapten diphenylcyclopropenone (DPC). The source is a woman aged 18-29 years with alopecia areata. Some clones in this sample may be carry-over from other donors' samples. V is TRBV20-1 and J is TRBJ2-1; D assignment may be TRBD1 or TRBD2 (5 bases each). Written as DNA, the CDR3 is TGCAGTGCTAGAGGGGTAGGGGCGGGCACTTACAATGAGCAGTTCTTC. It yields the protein CSARGVGAGTYNEQFF.